This T cell receptor (beta chain) is drawn from a study of graft-versus-host responses after intestinal transplantation. Study at large: Anti-thymocyte globulin was used for induction in all recipients, who then took tacrolimus and steroids for roughly 3 years.

About this clone itself: The antigen remains undetermined.

Clones were sequenced by immunoSEQ multiplex PCR, and TCRdb holds only the in-frame ones, with some missing. The profile shows tens of thousands of clones, roughly 90% of them singletons. V trimming: 5 bases; J trimming: 6 bases; junction bases outside the gene matches: 8. Germline V lookup: CDR1 MNHEY, CDR2 SMNVEV (reference sequence). CDR3 size: 15 residues. General observations from the study: Among recipient marrow samples, GvH clones were found; some appeared first in ileum or blood.

Sequences were derived from unstimulated CD8+ T cells sorted from spleen or lymph node cells, sampled before intestinal transplant. The chain carries TRBV27 and TRBJ2-1, with TRBD2 matching 9 bases. The sequence was obtained from a human donor who received an intestinal transplant. The CDR3 spells CASSGAGGPGNEQFF. CDR3 DNA: TGTGCCAGCAGTGGGGCGGGAGGGCCTGGCAATGAGCAGTTCTTC.